This is a list of T cell receptor beta chains from one sample in a study of T cells in localized non-small cell lung cancer. The repertoire was sequenced with immunoSEQ multiplex PCR; TCRdb's copy has only in-frame clones and lacks some. The table has around 21,000 clones, around 90% seen once. Specimen: peripheral blood, collected before any cancer treatment. The receptors originated from a male donor at least 60 years old with stage I lung adenocarcinoma. Both conserved end residues are part of each CDR3. D genes are given only for firm matches. Some rows have no size entry. The others give once, few or many, or a class for an expanded clone.

D gene,clone size,V gene,J gene,CDR3 DNA,CDR3 protein
-,-,TRBV4-3,TRBJ2-7,TGCGCCAGCAGCCAAGATGGGGGAGTAGGCTCCTACGAGCAGTACTTC,CASSQDGGVGSYEQYF
TRBD1,-,TRBV19,TRBJ1-5,TGTGCCAGTACCCTGACAGGGAATCAGCCCCAGCATTTT,CASTLTGNQPQHF
TRBD1,few,TRBV6-1,TRBJ1-5,TGTGCCAGCAAGGGGGCAAGCAATCAGCCCCAGCATTTT,CASKGASNQPQHF
-,-,TRBV28,TRBJ1-1,TGTGCCAGCAGGGACGAGTTTCAGGCTTTCTTT,CASRDEFQAFF
-,-,TRBV18,TRBJ1-1,TGTGCCAGCTCCTATAGGGGGGACACTGAAGCTTTCTTT,CASSYRGDTEAFF
TRBD2,-,TRBV10-1,TRBJ2-6,TGCGCCAGCAGTGAGTCGACTCTTCTAGCGGGAGATGGAGCTGGGGCCAACGTCCTGACTTTC,CASSESTLLAGDGAGANVLTF
-,-,TRBV7-2,TRBJ1-4,TGTGCCAGCAGCTTACTTTGGGGGGAAAAACTGGTTTTT,CASSLLWGEKLVF
-,-,TRBV7-2,TRBJ2-7,TGTGCCAGCAGCGACAGGTTAACCTACGAGCAGTACTTC,CASSDRLTYEQYF
-,-,TRBV6-1,TRBJ1-2,TGTGCCAGCAGTGGGTCCGGAAACTATGGCTACACCTTC,CASSGSGNYGYTF
-,-,TRBV30,TRBJ1-5,TGTGCCTGGAGGCAGGGTCCCAATCAGCCCCAGCATTTT,CAWRQGPNQPQHF
TRBD1,once,TRBV7-3,TRBJ1-2,TGTGCCAGCAGCTCGCGACCGGGACAGGTTTTCACCTTC,CASSSRPGQVFTF